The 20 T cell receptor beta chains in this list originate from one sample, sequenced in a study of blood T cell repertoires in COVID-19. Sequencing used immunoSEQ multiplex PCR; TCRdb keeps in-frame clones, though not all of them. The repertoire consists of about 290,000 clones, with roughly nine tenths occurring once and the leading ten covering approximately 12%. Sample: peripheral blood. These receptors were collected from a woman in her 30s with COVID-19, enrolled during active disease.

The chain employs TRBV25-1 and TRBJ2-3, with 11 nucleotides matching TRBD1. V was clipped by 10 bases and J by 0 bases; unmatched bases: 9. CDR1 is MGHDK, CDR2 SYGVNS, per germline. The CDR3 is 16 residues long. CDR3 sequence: CATPGTGGISTDTQYF. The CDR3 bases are TGTGCCACCCCCGGGACAGGGGGAATCAGCACAGATACGCAGTATTTT.

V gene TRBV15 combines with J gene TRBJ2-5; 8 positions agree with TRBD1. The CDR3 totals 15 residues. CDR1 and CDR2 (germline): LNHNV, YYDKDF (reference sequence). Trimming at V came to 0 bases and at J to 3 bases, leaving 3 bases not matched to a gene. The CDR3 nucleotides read TGTGCCACCAGCAGAGACGGGACAGGCGAAGAGACCCAGTACTTC. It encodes CATSRDGTGEETQYF.

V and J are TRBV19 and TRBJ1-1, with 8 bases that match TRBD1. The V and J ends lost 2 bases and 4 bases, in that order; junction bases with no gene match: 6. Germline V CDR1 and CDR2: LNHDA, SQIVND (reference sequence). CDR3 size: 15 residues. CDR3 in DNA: TGTGCCAGTAGTATAAGGGGACAGGTGGGCACTGAAGCTTTCTTT. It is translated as CASSIRGQVGTEAFF.

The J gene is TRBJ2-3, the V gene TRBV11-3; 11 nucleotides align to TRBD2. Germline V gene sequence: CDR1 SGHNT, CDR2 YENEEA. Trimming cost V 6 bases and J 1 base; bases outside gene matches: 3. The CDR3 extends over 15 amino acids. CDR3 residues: CASSSGGAGTDTQYF. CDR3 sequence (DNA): TGTGCCAGCAGTAGCGGGGGGGCCGGCACAGATACGCAGTATTTT.

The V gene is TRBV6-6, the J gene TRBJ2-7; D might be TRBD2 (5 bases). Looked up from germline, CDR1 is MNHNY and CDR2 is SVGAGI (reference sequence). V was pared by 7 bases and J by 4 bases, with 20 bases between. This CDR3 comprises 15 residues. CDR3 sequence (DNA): TGTGCCAGCACCACGGGGTGGGAGAACTGGTACGAGCAGTACTTC. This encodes CASTTGWENWYEQYF.

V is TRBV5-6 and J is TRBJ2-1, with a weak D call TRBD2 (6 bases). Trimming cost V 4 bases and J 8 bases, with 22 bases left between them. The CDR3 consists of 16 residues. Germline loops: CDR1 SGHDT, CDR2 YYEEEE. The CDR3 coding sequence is TGTGCCAGCAGCGGATCCGGGACTTATCCGGTCTATGAGCAGTTCTTC. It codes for CASSGSGTYPVYEQFF.

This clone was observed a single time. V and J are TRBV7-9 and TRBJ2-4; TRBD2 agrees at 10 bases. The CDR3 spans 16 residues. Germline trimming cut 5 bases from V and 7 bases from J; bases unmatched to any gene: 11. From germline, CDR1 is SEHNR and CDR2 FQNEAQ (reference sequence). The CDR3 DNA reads TGTGCCAGCAGCACCATAGCGGGGGGACAGATGAACATTCAGTACTTC. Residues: CASSTIAGGQMNIQYF.

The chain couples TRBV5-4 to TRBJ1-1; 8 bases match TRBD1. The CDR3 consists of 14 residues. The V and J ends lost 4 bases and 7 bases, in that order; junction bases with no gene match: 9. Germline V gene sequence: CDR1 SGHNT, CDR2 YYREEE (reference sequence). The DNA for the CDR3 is TGTGCCAGCAGCGCCCCGGACAGGGAGAGTGAAGCTTTCTTT. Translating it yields CASSAPDRESEAFF.

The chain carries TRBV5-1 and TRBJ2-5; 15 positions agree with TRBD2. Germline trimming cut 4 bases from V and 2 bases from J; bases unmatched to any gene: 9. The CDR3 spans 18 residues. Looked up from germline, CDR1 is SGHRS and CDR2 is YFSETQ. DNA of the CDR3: TGCGCCAGCAGCAGCGGACTAGCGGGGGGGCCTTCGCAAGAGACCCAGTACTTC. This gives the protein CASSSGLAGGPSQETQYF.

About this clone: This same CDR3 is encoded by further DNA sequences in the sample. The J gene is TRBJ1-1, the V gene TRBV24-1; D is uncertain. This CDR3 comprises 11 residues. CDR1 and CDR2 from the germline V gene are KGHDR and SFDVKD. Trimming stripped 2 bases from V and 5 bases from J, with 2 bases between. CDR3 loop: CATSDSTEAFF. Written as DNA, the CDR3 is TGTGCCACCAGTGATTCTACTGAAGCTTTCTTT.

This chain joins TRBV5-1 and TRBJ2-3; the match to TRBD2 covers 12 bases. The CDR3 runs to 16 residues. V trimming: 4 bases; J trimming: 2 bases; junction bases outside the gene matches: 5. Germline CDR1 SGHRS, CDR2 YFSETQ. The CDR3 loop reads CASSLGTSGLTDTQYF. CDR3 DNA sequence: TGCGCCAGCAGCCTAGGGACTAGCGGGCTCACAGATACGCAGTATTTT.

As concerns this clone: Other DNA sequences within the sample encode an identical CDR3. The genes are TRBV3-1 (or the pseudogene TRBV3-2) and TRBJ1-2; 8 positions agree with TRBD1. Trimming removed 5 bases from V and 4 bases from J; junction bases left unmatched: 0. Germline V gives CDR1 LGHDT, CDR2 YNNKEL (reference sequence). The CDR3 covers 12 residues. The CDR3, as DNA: TGTGCCAGCAGCGGACAGGGCTATGGCTACACCTTC. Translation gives CASSGQGYGYTF.

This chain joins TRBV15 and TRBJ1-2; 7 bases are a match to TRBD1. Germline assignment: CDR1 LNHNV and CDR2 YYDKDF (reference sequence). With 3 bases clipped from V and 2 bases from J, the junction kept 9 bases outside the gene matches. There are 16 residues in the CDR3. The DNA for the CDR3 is TGTGCCACCAGCAGGCCCGGGACAGCGCGCAACTATGGCTACACCTTC. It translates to CATSRPGTARNYGYTF.

The CDR3 loop is CASSLTGTGNEKLFF. CDR3 sequence (DNA): TGTGCCAGCAGCTTAACCGGGACAGGGAATGAAAAACTGTTTTTT. The J gene is TRBJ1-4, the V gene TRBV7-2; 9 bases map to TRBD1. Germline V lookup: CDR1 SGHTA, CDR2 FQGNSA. The V and J ends lost 2 bases and 5 bases, in that order; junction bases with no gene match: 3. CDR3 length equals 15 residues.

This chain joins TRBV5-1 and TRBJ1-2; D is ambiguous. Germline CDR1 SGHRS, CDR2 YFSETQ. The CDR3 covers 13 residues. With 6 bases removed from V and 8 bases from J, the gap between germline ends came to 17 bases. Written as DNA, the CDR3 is TGCGCCAGCACTCTCGGCCCCCCGGAGGGCTACACCTTC. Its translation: CASTLGPPEGYTF.

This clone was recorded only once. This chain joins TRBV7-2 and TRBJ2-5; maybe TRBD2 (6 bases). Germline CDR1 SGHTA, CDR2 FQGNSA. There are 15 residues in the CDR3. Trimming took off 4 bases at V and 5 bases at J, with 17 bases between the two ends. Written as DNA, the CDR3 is TGTGCCAGCAGCTATCTCGGGGGTCACGCGGAGACCCAGTACTTC. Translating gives CASSYLGGHAETQYF.

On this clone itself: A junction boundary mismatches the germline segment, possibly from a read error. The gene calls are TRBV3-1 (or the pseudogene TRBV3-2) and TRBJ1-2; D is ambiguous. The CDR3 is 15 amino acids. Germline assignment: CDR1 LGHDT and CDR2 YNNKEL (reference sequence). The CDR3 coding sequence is TGTGCCAGCAGCCGTACTGGAGGGCCTGGCTATGGCCACACCTTC. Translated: CASSRTGGPGYGHTF.

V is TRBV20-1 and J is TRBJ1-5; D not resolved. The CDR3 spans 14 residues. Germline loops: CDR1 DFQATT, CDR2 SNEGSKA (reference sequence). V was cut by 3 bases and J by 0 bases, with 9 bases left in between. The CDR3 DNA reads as TGCAGTGCTAGTGGCGCTTATAGCAATCAGCCCCAGCATTTT. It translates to CSASGAYSNQPQHF.

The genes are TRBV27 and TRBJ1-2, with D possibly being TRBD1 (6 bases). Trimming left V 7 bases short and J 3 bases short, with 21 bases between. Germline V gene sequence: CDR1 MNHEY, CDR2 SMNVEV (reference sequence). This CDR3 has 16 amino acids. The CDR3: CASTLSHGDTDYGYTF. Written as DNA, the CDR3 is TGTGCCAGCACCTTATCCCATGGGGACACAGACTATGGCTACACCTTC.

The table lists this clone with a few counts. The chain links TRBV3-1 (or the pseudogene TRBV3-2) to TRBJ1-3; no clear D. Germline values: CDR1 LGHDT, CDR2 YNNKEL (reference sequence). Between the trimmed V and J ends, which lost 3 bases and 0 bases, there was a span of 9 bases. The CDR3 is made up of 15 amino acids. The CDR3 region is CASSQVGGSGNTIYF. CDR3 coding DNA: TGTGCCAGCAGCCAGGTTGGCGGCTCTGGAAACACCATATATTTT.